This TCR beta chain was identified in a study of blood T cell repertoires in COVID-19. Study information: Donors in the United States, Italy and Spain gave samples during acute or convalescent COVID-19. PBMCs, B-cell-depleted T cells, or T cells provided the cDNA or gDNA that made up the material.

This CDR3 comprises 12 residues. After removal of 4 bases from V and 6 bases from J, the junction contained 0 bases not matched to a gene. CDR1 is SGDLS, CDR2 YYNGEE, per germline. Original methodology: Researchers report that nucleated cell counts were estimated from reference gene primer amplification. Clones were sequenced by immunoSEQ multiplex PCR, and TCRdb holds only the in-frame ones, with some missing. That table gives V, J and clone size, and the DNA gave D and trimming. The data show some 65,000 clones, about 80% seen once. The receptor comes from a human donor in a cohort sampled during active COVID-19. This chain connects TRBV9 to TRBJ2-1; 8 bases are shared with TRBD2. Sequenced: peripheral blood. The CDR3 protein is CASSRGGNEQFF. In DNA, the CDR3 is TGTGCCAGCAGCCGGGGGGGCAATGAGCAGTTCTTC.